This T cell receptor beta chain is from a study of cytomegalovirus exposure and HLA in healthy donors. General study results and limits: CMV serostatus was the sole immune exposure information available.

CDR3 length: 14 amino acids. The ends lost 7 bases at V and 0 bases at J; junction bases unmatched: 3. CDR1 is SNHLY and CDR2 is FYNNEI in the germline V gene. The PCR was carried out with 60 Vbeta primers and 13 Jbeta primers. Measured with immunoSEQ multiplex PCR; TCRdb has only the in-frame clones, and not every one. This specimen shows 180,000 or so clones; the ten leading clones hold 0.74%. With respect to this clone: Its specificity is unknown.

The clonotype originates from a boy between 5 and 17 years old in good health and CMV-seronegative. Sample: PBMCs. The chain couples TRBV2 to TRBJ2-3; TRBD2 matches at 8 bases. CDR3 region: CASKLAGSTDTQYF. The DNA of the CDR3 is TGTGCCAGCAAGCTAGCGGGTAGCACAGATACGCAGTATTTT.